This is a list of T cell receptor beta chains from one sample in a study of blood T cell repertoires in COVID-19. TCRdb keeps only in-frame clones here, not all; method: immunoSEQ multiplex PCR. The sample has tens of thousands of clones, approximately 90% seen once. Material: peripheral blood. The receptors here all came from a woman aged 80 or over with acute or convalescent COVID-19. CDR3s include the opening cysteine and the closing phenylalanine or tryptophan. The D gene is left open where the match is weak. The size entry is marked missing in some rows and otherwise reads once, few, many or a size class.

-	15	TRBV11-2	-	TRBJ2-7	TGTGCCAGCAGCTTCACCACGGGGACAAACTACGAGCAGTACTTC	CASSFTTGTNYEQYF
-	14	TRBV6-5	-	TRBJ1-5	TGTGCCAGCAGCCCCAGGGTCAGTAGTCAGCCCCAGCATTTT	CASSPRVSSQPQHF
-	15	TRBV4-1	-	TRBJ2-3	TGCGCCAGCAGCGACGTGGTAGCAAGCACAGATACGCAGTATTTT	CASSDVVASTDTQYF
once	16	TRBV3-1/TRBV3-2	TRBD1	TRBJ1-6	TGTGCCAGCAGCCCTTTCGGACAGGGGGCGAATTCACCCCTCCACTTT	CASSPFGQGANSPLHF
-	14	TRBV15	-	TRBJ1-2	TGTGCCACCAGCAGAGGACAGAGTAACTATGGCTACACCTTC	CATSRGQSNYGYTF
-	16	TRBV19	-	TRBJ1-5	TGTGCCAGTAGTACCAAACCCGGGAGAGCAATCAGGGCCCAGCATTTT	CASSTKPGRAIRAQHF
-	15	TRBV5-5	-	TRBJ2-3	TGTGCCAGCAGGCGGACGAACAGGGTAACAGATACGCAGTATTTT	CASRRTNRVTDTQYF
-	14	TRBV6-5	TRBD1	TRBJ1-4	TGTGCCAGCACCCGACAGGGTTCTAATGAAAAACTGTTTTTT	CASTRQGSNEKLFF
-	15	TRBV18	-	TRBJ1-1	TGTGCCAGCTCACCTGGACAGAATCGGAACACTGAAGCTTTCTTT	CASSPGQNRNTEAFF
few	13	TRBV29-1	-	TRBJ1-6	TGCAGCGTTGGGCAGCGCTATAATTCACCCCTCCACTTT	CSVGQRYNSPLHF
once	15	TRBV2	TRBD2	TRBJ2-2	TGTGCCAGCAGTCCTCTAGCGGCGAACACCGGGGAGCTGTTTTTT	CASSPLAANTGELFF
-	14	TRBV5-6	TRBD1	TRBJ1-5	TGTGCCAGCAGCTATCAGGGGGCTGGGCAGCCCCAGCATTTT	CASSYQGAGQPQHF
-	19	TRBV3-1/TRBV3-2	TRBD1	TRBJ2-3	TGTGCCAGCAGCCATAGTGGGACAGGGGAAGATTTGGGCACAGATACGCAGTATTTT	CASSHSGTGEDLGTDTQYF
-	14	TRBV10-2	-	TRBJ1-3	TGCGCCAGCAGCCCCGGTAGCTCTGGAAACACCATATATTTT	CASSPGSSGNTIYF
-	11	TRBV3-1/TRBV3-2	-	TRBJ1-2	TGTGCCAGCACATCAGGATATGGCTACACCTTC	CASTSGYGYTF
-	13	TRBV19	TRBD1	TRBJ1-1	TGTGCCAGTACCAGTCACAGGGGGAGTGAAGCTTTCTTT	CASTSHRGSEAFF
-	16	TRBV7-9	-	TRBJ2-7	TGTGCCAGCAGCTTAGCGGGCTATCCCAGCTCCTACGAGCAGTACTTC	CASSLAGYPSSYEQYF
once	16	TRBV7-2	-	TRBJ2-7	TGTGCCAGCAGCCCCGGTTCTGACAGCCGTTACTACGAGCAGTACTTC	CASSPGSDSRYYEQYF
-	15	TRBV7-9	TRBD1	TRBJ1-1	TGTGCCAGCAGCTTAGGGACAGGGCCGAACACTGAAGCTTTCTTT	CASSLGTGPNTEAFF
few	15	TRBV3-1/TRBV3-2	TRBD1	TRBJ2-1	TGTGCCAGCAGCCCCGGGACAGCGACCTACAATGAGCAGTTCTTC	CASSPGTATYNEQFF
-	15	TRBV3-1/TRBV3-2	TRBD2	TRBJ2-7	TGTGCCAGCAGCCAGCGACTAGCGGGAGATCGCGAGCAGTACTTC	CASSQRLAGDREQYF
-	14	TRBV4-1	TRBD1	TRBJ1-5	TGCGCCAGCAGCCAAGAGACAGGGGCGAGGCCCCAGCATTTT	CASSQETGARPQHF
-	17	TRBV6-2/TRBV6-3	TRBD2	TRBJ2-2	TGTGCCAGCAGTTACGGGACTAGCGGGATTGTCACCGGGGAGCTGTTTTTT	CASSYGTSGIVTGELFF
-	15	TRBV7-6	-	TRBJ2-7	TGTGCCAGCAGCCCTCTGGCAGGGGAGCCCTACGAGCAGTACTTC	CASSPLAGEPYEQYF
-	14	TRBV3-1/TRBV3-2	-	TRBJ2-2	TGTGCCAGCAGGCAGGGGAGCAGCACCGGGGAGCTGTTTTTT	CASRQGSSTGELFF
-	16	TRBV19	-	TRBJ2-7	TGTGCCAGTAGTATTATGGCCGCAGGGGAAACCTACGAGCAGTACTTC	CASSIMAAGETYEQYF
-	17	TRBV5-8	TRBD2	TRBJ2-1	TGTGCCAGCAGCTCCCAAACAGGGACTAGCGTCTCCAATGAGCAGTTCTTC	CASSSQTGTSVSNEQFF
few	15	TRBV7-2	TRBD1	TRBJ2-7	TGTGCCAGCAGCTTGACTGGACAGGGGCCCTACGAGCAGTACTTC	CASSLTGQGPYEQYF
few	17	TRBV7-9	-	TRBJ1-6	TGTGCCAGCAGCTTAGCGGGGGGGACTCTTGTTGATTCACCCCTCCACTTT	CASSLAGGTLVDSPLHF
-	16	TRBV10-3	TRBD2	TRBJ2-3	TGTGCCATCAGTGAGTCGGGAGCGGGAGGCGTAGATACGCAGTATTTT	CAISESGAGGVDTQYF
-	14	TRBV5-4	TRBD2	TRBJ2-1	TGTGCCAGCAGCTTGTTCGGACTAGACAATGAGCAGTTCTTC	CASSLFGLDNEQFF
-	13	TRBV19	-	TRBJ1-1	TGTGCCAGTAGTATGGACAGGAACACTGAAGCTTTCTTT	CASSMDRNTEAFF
-	16	TRBV19	TRBD2	TRBJ2-4	TGTGCCAGTAGTAGGGGGGGGAATAGGGCCAAAAACATTCAGTACTTC	CASSRGGNRAKNIQYF
-	14	TRBV6-2/TRBV6-3	TRBD2	TRBJ2-7	TGTGCCAGCAGTCCGCCGGGGGGCTCCTACGAGCAGTACTTC	CASSPPGGSYEQYF
-	12	TRBV12-3/TRBV12-4	TRBD1	TRBJ2-7	TGTGCCAGCCCTACAGGGGCCTACGAGCAGTACTTC	CASPTGAYEQYF
-	13	TRBV7-2	-	TRBJ2-5	TGTGCCAGCAGCCCAACTCAGGGTGAGACCCAGTACTTC	CASSPTQGETQYF
-	14	TRBV6-5	-	TRBJ2-7	TGTGCCAGCAGTCTCCATGCGGGCTCCTACGAGCAGTACTTC	CASSLHAGSYEQYF
few	15	TRBV5-5	TRBD1	TRBJ2-7	TGTGCCAGCAGCTTTGGTGGGACAGGGGGCTACGAGCAGTACTTC	CASSFGGTGGYEQYF
large	16	TRBV11-2	-	TRBJ2-3	TGTGCCAGCAGCCAGAACCCGGGTCGCGGGGCAGATACGCAGTATTTT	CASSQNPGRGADTQYF
-	16	TRBV5-1	-	TRBJ2-1	TGCGCCAGCAGCCGCGGGGGCGGGGGCACCTACAATGAGCAGTTCTTC	CASSRGGGGTYNEQFF
-	14	TRBV18	TRBD1	TRBJ2-3	TGTGCCAGCTCGCCGGGACAGGGCACAGATACGCAGTATTTT	CASSPGQGTDTQYF
once	14	TRBV6-5	TRBD1	TRBJ1-1	TGTGCCAGCAGTCCGGACAGGGGGAACACTGAAGCTTTCTTT	CASSPDRGNTEAFF
-	13	TRBV18	-	TRBJ1-2	TGTGCCAGCTCAGAGGGAGGCGACTATGGCTACACCTTC	CASSEGGDYGYTF
-	16	TRBV19	-	TRBJ2-2	TGTGCCAGTACTAGAAGGTGGTCCGAAGCGGCCGGGGAGCTGTTTTTT	CASTRRWSEAAGELFF
-	16	TRBV5-4	-	TRBJ1-3	TGTGCCAGCAGCTTGGATCTAGGGAGCTCTGGAAACACCATATATTTT	CASSLDLGSSGNTIYF
-	12	TRBV5-1	TRBD1	TRBJ1-1	TGCGCCAGCAGCTCAGGACAGGCTGAAGCTTTCTTT	CASSSGQAEAFF
-	15	TRBV19	TRBD1	TRBJ1-5	TGTGCCAGTACCACAGGGGACTCTAGGAATCAGCCCCAGCATTTT	CASTTGDSRNQPQHF
-	16	TRBV19	-	TRBJ2-3	TGTGCCAGTAGTATTGCGGGACAGACTAGCACAGATACGCAGTATTTT	CASSIAGQTSTDTQYF
-	15	TRBV9	TRBD1	TRBJ1-5	TGTGCCAGCAGCGAAGGACAGGTTAGCAATCAGCCCCAGCATTTT	CASSEGQVSNQPQHF
-	15	TRBV2	TRBD1	TRBJ1-1	TGTGCCAGCAGTGCCGGGACAGGGGCAGGGACTGAAGCTTTCTTT	CASSAGTGAGTEAFF
-	14	TRBV2	-	TRBJ1-4	TGTGCCAGCAGAGCCCAGGGCACTAATGAAAAACTGTTTTTT	CASRAQGTNEKLFF
-	13	TRBV6-2/TRBV6-3	TRBD1	TRBJ1-1	TGTGCCAGCAGTTACACTGGACAGGGAGAAGCTTTCTTT	CASSYTGQGEAFF
-	17	TRBV7-2	TRBD2	TRBJ2-3	TGTGCCAGCAGCTTAGGTGGCGGGGGAGGGTCAGTAGATACGCAGTATTTT	CASSLGGGGGSVDTQYF
-	14	TRBV2	TRBD1	TRBJ1-2	TGTGCCAGCAGGTCGGACAGGGTCTACTATGGCTACACCTTC	CASRSDRVYYGYTF